A single sample is the source of the 15 T cell receptor beta chains below, sequenced in a study of blood T cell repertoires in COVID-19. Here immunoSEQ multiplex PCR was the method, and the copy in TCRdb shows in-frame clones only, minus some. The repertoire holds approximately 330,000 clones, with roughly 90% as singletons. The sequenced material came from peripheral blood. The receptors here all came from a woman aged 45-60 years with active or convalescent COVID-19.

This sequence joins TRBV7-9 and TRBJ2-1; 9 bases match TRBD1. Germline V lookup: CDR1 SEHNR, CDR2 FQNEAQ (reference sequence). CDR3 length: 14 amino acids. Losses at the gene ends were 4 bases for V and 14 bases for J; bases not matched to a gene: 12. The CDR3 region is CASSSRDRALEEFF. The DNA of the CDR3 is TGTGCCAGCAGCTCCCGGGACAGGGCCCTGGAGGAGTTCTTC.

The rearrangement uses TRBV12-3 or TRBV12-4 and TRBJ1-3; D gene uncertain. The CDR3 runs 12 residues. Trimming pared 8 bases from V and 0 bases from J, leaving 5 bases between. CDR3 sequence reads: CASSVSGNTIYF. In DNA, the CDR3 is TGTGCCAGCTCCGTCTCTGGAAACACCATATATTTT.

This sequence joins TRBV5-5 and TRBJ2-5; 9 positions match TRBD2. CDR3 length: 13 amino acids. The germline V gene has CDR1 SGHKS and CDR2 YYEKEE (reference sequence). V was clipped by 3 bases and J by 6 bases; unmatched bases: 3. CDR3 bases: TGTGCCAGCAGCTCTAGCGGGATGCAGACCCAGTACTTC. Protein product: CASSSSGMQTQYF.

V usage is TRBV20-1 and J usage is TRBJ1-1, with TRBD1 matching over 8 bases. The CDR3 has 13 residues. V lost 5 bases, J lost 5 bases, and 7 bases stayed unmatched. Germline CDR1 and CDR2: DFQATT and SNEGSKA (reference sequence). CDR3 sequence reads: CSARGQGGTEAFF. CDR3 in DNA: TGCAGTGCTCGTGGACAGGGCGGAACTGAAGCTTTCTTT.

This clone was seen a single time. The V and J genes are TRBV2 and TRBJ1-6; a possible D gene is TRBD1 (5 bases). V lost 4 bases and J lost 5, with 9 bases in between. This CDR3 has 14 amino acids. Germline CDR1 is SNHLY and CDR2 is FYNNEI. CDR3 sequence: CASSVAGNNSPLHF. The CDR3 DNA reads TGTGCCAGCAGTGTGGCAGGGAATAATTCACCCCTCCACTTT.

Here the CDR3 reads CATSGLAGSTDTQYF. In nucleotides, the CDR3 is TGTGCCACCAGTGGACTAGCGGGATCGACAGATACGCAGTATTTT. The chain combines TRBV24-1 with TRBJ2-3; 11 bases are a match to TRBD2. CDR1 KGHDR and CDR2 SFDVKD come from the germline V gene. The J segment lost 3 bases and the V segment lost 5 bases, leaving 3 bases of the junction unmatched. There are 15 residues in the CDR3.

The chain employs TRBV27 and TRBJ1-4; the match to TRBD1 covers 7 bases. CDR3 length: 14 residues. Per the germline V gene, CDR1 is MNHEY and CDR2 is SMNVEV (reference sequence). The V segment lost 5 bases and the J segment 7 bases; nucleotides outside the gene matches: 7. CDR3 nucleotides: TGTGCCAGCAGTCCGGGGACAGACCCTGAAAAACTGTTTTTT. This codes for CASSPGTDPEKLFF.

The chain uses TRBV11-3 and TRBJ2-1; 7 nucleotides agree with TRBD2. This CDR3 contains 13 residues. CDR1 is SGHNT, CDR2 YENEEA, per germline. The J segment lost 6 bases and the V segment lost 5 bases, leaving 4 bases of the junction unmatched. The CDR3 coding sequence is TGTGCCAGCAGCGGGGGGGGTTTCAATGAGCAGTTCTTC. Translating it yields CASSGGGFNEQFF.

The J gene is TRBJ2-7, the V gene TRBV4-2; TRBD1 might be the D (5 bases). V lost 0 bases, J lost 4 bases, and 13 bases lay in between. CDR1 is LGHNA, CDR2 YNFKEQ, per germline. The CDR3 spans 15 residues. In nucleotides, the CDR3 is TGTGCCAGCAGCCAAGATCCCGACAGAAGATACGAGCAGTACTTC. It translates to CASSQDPDRRYEQYF.

Only a few counts were recorded for this clone. This chain links TRBV7-8 with TRBJ2-1; TRBD2 matches at 14 bases. V dropped 5 bases and J dropped 9; count of bases not matched to a gene: 6. The CDR3 is 15 amino acids. Germline CDR1 and CDR2: SGHVS and FQNEAQ. CDR3 loop: CASSPGLAGESEQFF. CDR3 nucleotides: TGTGCCAGCAGCCCGGGACTAGCGGGAGAAAGTGAGCAGTTCTTC. Filled out from reference TRBV7-8 and TRBJ2-1, the complete variable domain reads GAGVSQSPRYKVAKRGQDVALRCDPISGHVSLFWYQQALGQGPEFLTYFQNEAQLDKSGLPSDRFFAERPEGSVSTLKIQRTQQEDSAVYLCASSPGLAGESEQFFGPGTRLTVL.

The V and J genes are TRBV10-3 and TRBJ2-5; maybe TRBD1 (6 bases). Between the trimmed V and J ends, which lost 7 bases and 3 bases, there was a span of 12 bases. CDR1 is ENHRY and CDR2 is SYGVKD in the germline V gene. This CDR3 has 13 residues. The CDR3 coding sequence is TGTGCCATCACCGAGGGGGTTGAAGAGACCCAGTACTTC. Protein: CAITEGVEETQYF.

V usage is TRBV7-2 and J usage is TRBJ1-2; possible D gene TRBD1, 5 bases. The CDR3 sequence is 14 residues long. CDR1 is SGHTA and CDR2 is FQGNSA in the germline V gene. V dropped 5 bases and J dropped 5 bases, with 15 bases sitting between them. This CDR3 is CASSPPRPGYGYTF. The CDR3 DNA reads TGTGCCAGCAGCCCCCCCCGTCCAGGGTATGGCTACACCTTC.

The chain links TRBV5-1 to TRBJ2-3, with D perhaps matching TRBD1 or TRBD2 (5 bases each). This CDR3 comprises 13 residues. The germline V gene encodes CDR1 SGHRS and CDR2 YFSETQ. V was trimmed by 4 bases and J by 11 bases, leaving 17 bases between them. CDR3 nucleotide sequence: TGCGCCAGCAGCCTGGAGGAACCAGGGTGGCAGTATTTT. As protein: CASSLEEPGWQYF.

CDR3 loop: CASSLDSITGELFF. The CDR3 region has the DNA TGTGCCAGCAGCCTAGACAGCATCACCGGGGAGCTGTTTTTT. The chain uses TRBV13 and TRBJ2-2; TRBD1 might be the D (5 bases). Looked up from germline, CDR1 is PRHDT and CDR2 is FYEKMQ (reference sequence). This CDR3 is 14 amino acids long. V gave up 5 bases and J gave up 4 bases, with 11 bases separating them.

The rearrangement links TRBV5-1 to TRBJ2-1; the match to TRBD2 covers 7 bases. V shed 0 bases and J 5 bases; nucleotides not matched to a gene: 5. This CDR3 is built from 15 residues. Germline V gene lookup returns CDR1 SGHRS and CDR2 YFSETQ. The CDR3 DNA follows: TGCGCCAGCAGCTTGGCCCTAGCGGCAAACAATGAGCAGTTCTTC. This encodes CASSLALAANNEQFF.